This entry lists 32 T cell receptor beta chains sequenced from one sample in a study of blood T cell repertoires in COVID-19. Generated by immunoSEQ multiplex PCR, the TCRdb table keeps only in-frame clones and is missing some. This sample has 120,000 to 150,000 clones, with around 90% found just once. Sequenced sample: peripheral blood. Source of these receptors: a human donor in a cohort sampled during active COVID-19.

The chain recombines TRBV5-5 with TRBJ2-7, with 9 bases identical to TRBD1. The CDR3 runs 15 residues. CDR1 SGHKS and CDR2 YYEKEE come from the germline V gene (reference sequence). The V gene end was trimmed by 2 bases and the J gene end by 5 bases; junction bases not matched to a gene: 8. CDR3 amino acids: CASSLLGQGFNEQYF. CDR3 sequence (DNA): TGTGCCAGCAGCTTATTGGGACAGGGTTTCAACGAGCAGTACTTC.

The genes are TRBV5-4 and TRBJ2-3; weak D call: TRBD2 (6 bases). This CDR3 spans 15 amino acids. Between the trimmed V and J ends, which lost 6 bases and 7 bases, there was a span of 21 bases. Germline values: CDR1 SGHNT, CDR2 YYREEE (reference sequence). CDR3 protein: CASTESPLARYTQYF. DNA of the CDR3: TGTGCCAGCACCGAATCCCCCCTAGCGCGGTATACGCAGTATTTT.

This chain joins TRBV2 and TRBJ1-2; no reliable D call. Trimming stripped 7 bases from V and 6 bases from J, with 12 bases between. Per the germline V gene, CDR1 is SNHLY and CDR2 is FYNNEI. The CDR3 extends over 12 amino acids. In DNA, the CDR3 is TGTGCCAGCACCAAGCCCCCCCATGGCTACACCTTC. It is translated as CASTKPPHGYTF.

This sequence joins TRBV27 and TRBJ2-5, with TRBD2 as a possible D gene (5 bases). V dropped 5 bases and J dropped 5 bases, with 21 bases sitting between them. Germline CDR1 reads MNHEY; CDR2 reads SMNVEV (reference sequence). This CDR3 contains 16 residues. The CDR3 coding sequence is TGTGCCAGCAGTGCGAGGGTCGGGAACGTCGGGGAGACCCAGTACTTC. Its translation is CASSARVGNVGETQYF.

V gene TRBV4-1 combines with J gene TRBJ2-6, with D possibly TRBD1 on 5 matching bases. Trimming left V 1 base short and J 0 bases short, with 10 bases between. The V gene's germline CDR1 is MGHRA and CDR2 YSYEKL. This CDR3 is built from 17 residues. CDR3 bases: TGCGCCAGCAGCCAAGCACAGGATATCTCTGGGGCCAACGTCCTGACTTTC. This gives the protein CASSQAQDISGANVLTF.

Here the CDR3 reads CAISGTAGANVLTF. The CDR3 DNA sequence: TGTGCCATCAGCGGGACAGCTGGGGCCAACGTCCTGACTTTC. V gene TRBV10-3 combines with J gene TRBJ2-6; the match to TRBD1 covers 7 bases. The CDR3 length is 14 residues. From germline, CDR1 is ENHRY and CDR2 SYGVKD. J lost 2 bases, V lost 6 bases, and 1 base had no gene match.

This rearrangement joins TRBV12-3 or TRBV12-4 to TRBJ1-2, with TRBD1 identical over 9 bases. V trimming: 10 bases; J trimming: 7 bases; junction bases outside the gene matches: 10. There are 13 residues in the CDR3. Here the CDR3 reads CATSGTGLRGYTF. The CDR3, as DNA: TGTGCCACCTCCGGGACAGGGTTACGTGGCTACACCTTC.

The rearrangement links TRBV7-2 to TRBJ2-5; D not resolved. V lost 0 bases and J 5 bases, leaving 10 bases between the germline ends. The germline V gene has CDR1 SGHTA and CDR2 FQGNSA. The CDR3 runs to 14 residues. The CDR3 is CASSLAPAKETQYF. The DNA of the CDR3 is TGTGCCAGCAGCTTAGCGCCCGCTAAGGAGACCCAGTACTTC.

CDR3 in amino acids: CASSLPGGLGYGYTF. The CDR3 region has the DNA TGTGCCAGCAGCTTGCCAGGGGGCTTGGGCTATGGCTACACCTTC. This rearrangement joins TRBV13 to TRBJ1-2; 8 bases are shared with TRBD1. V was pared by 3 bases and J by 4 bases, with 7 bases of the junction left unmatched. CDR3 length equals 15 residues. CDR1 and CDR2 from the germline V gene are PRHDT and FYEKMQ (reference sequence). Looking up the rest from reference TRBV13 and TRBJ1-2 gives the full variable domain: AAGVIQSPRHLIKEKRETATLKCYPIPRHDTVYWYQQGPGQDPQFLISFYEKMQSDKGSIPDRFSAQQFSDYHSELNMSSLELGDSALYFCASSLPGGLGYGYTFGSGTRLTVV.

In this sample, this clone turned up once. V gene TRBV6-2 or TRBV6-3 combines with J gene TRBJ2-5; 13 bases match TRBD2. The CDR3 has 14 amino acids. V was clipped by 5 bases and J by 7 bases; unmatched bases: 4. The germline V gene encodes CDR1 MNHEY and CDR2 SVGEGT. The CDR3 reads CASSTSGGARTQYF. The CDR3 DNA follows: TGTGCCAGCAGTACTAGCGGGGGGGCACGGACCCAGTACTTC.

This clone showed up many times. This chain uses TRBV27 with TRBJ2-2; maybe TRBD1 (6 bases). Trimming took off 8 bases at V and 7 bases at J, with 20 bases between the two ends. The CDR3 covers 15 residues. Per germline, CDR1 MNHEY and CDR2 SMNVEV (reference sequence). The CDR3 reads CASSSQGGRDGELFF. Written as DNA, the CDR3 is TGTGCCAGCTCTTCCCAAGGGGGAAGGGACGGGGAGCTGTTTTTT.

This clone showed up just a few times. The rearrangement links TRBV9 to TRBJ1-2; D possibly corresponds to TRBD1 (6 bases). The V gene's germline CDR1 is SGDLS and CDR2 YYNGEE. This CDR3 is built from 15 residues. Deletions cut 7 bases from V and 8 bases from J, with 24 bases between. CDR3 loop: CASRAGEGGEGGYTF. CDR3 nucleotides: TGTGCCAGCCGCGCCGGGGAGGGGGGAGAGGGGGGCTACACCTTC.

The V gene is TRBV10-1, the J gene TRBJ2-2; 10 positions agree with TRBD2. Germline V gene lookup returns CDR1 WNHNN and CDR2 SYGVQD (reference sequence). The CDR3 sequence is 16 residues long. The CDR3 sequence: CVYAPPGTSDAGELFF. The CDR3, as DNA: TGCGTTTATGCCCCCCCCGGGACTAGCGACGCCGGGGAGCTGTTTTTT.

This clone was seen many times. J is TRBJ2-1 and V is TRBV6-4, with 10 bases aligning to TRBD2. This CDR3 has 14 amino acids. Looked up from germline, CDR1 is MRHNA and CDR2 is SNTAGT. V gave up 4 bases and J gave up 8 bases; unmatched junction bases: 5. Here the CDR3 reads CASSALAGVHEQFF. In DNA form, the CDR3 reads TGTGCCAGCAGTGCGCTAGCGGGGGTACATGAGCAGTTCTTC.

The chain uses TRBV7-3 and TRBJ1-1; D perhaps matches TRBD1 (6 bases). CDR1 and CDR2 (germline): SGHTA, FQGTGA. The V end was cut by 5 bases, the J end by 3 bases, with 13 bases between. CDR3 length: 14 residues. The CDR3 DNA reads TGTGCCAGCAGCCTGAGGGGGACGGACACTGAAGCTTTCTTT. This gives the protein CASSLRGTDTEAFF.

The V gene is TRBV30, the J gene TRBJ1-1; unclear D gene. V lost 0 bases and J lost 0, with 11 bases in between. The CDR3 sequence is 15 residues long. Germline V gene lookup returns CDR1 GTSNPN and CDR2 SVGIG (reference sequence). The CDR3 sequence is CAWSVLRDLNTEAFF. DNA of the CDR3: TGTGCCTGGAGTGTATTACGCGACTTGAACACTGAAGCTTTCTTT.

A few counts support this clone. The V call is TRBV19, the J call TRBJ2-7, with a weak D call TRBD2 (6 bases). Germline assignment: CDR1 LNHDA and CDR2 SQIVND (reference sequence). The CDR3 is 14 amino acids. The V gene lost 2 bases and the J gene lost 0 bases, with 8 bases spanning the gap. The CDR3 loop is CASSISGPSYEQYF. The CDR3 coding sequence is TGTGCCAGTAGTATAAGCGGGCCCTCCTACGAGCAGTACTTC.

The V and J genes are TRBV10-3 and TRBJ2-3, with D tentatively TRBD2 (7 bases). CDR3 length equals 15 residues. Germline V gives CDR1 ENHRY, CDR2 SYGVKD. Trimming took off 2 bases at V and 4 bases at J, with 13 bases between the two ends. DNA of the CDR3: TGTGCCATCAGTGAGCCTTCGCGGGGGCCAGATACGCAGTATTTT. Its translation: CAISEPSRGPDTQYF.

DNA of the CDR3: TGTGCCAGCAGCTTGGGAGGGTGGGCGCAGACCTACGAGCAGTACTTC. It is translated as CASSLGGWAQTYEQYF. The J gene is TRBJ2-7, the V gene TRBV5-6; weak D call: TRBD2 (5 bases). Trimming removed 0 bases from V and 2 bases from J, with 15 bases in between. Germline assignment: CDR1 SGHDT and CDR2 YYEEEE. The CDR3 extends over 16 amino acids.

V usage is TRBV19 and J usage is TRBJ2-2; 7 nucleotides align to TRBD2. The CDR3 spans 15 residues. J gave up 5 bases and V 7 bases, and 10 bases lay outside the gene matches. CDR1 is LNHDA, CDR2 SQIVND, per germline (reference sequence). The CDR3 sequence is CASNNGERGTGELFF. Written as DNA, the CDR3 is TGTGCCAGTAATAACGGGGAGCGGGGTACCGGGGAGCTGTTTTTT.

The chain has TRBV9 and TRBJ2-2; perhaps TRBD1 as D (6 bases). The V and J ends lost 1 base and 1 base respectively, with 8 bases between them. CDR1 SGDLS and CDR2 YYNGEE come from the germline V gene. The CDR3 loop spans 15 amino acids. DNA of the CDR3: TGTGCCAGCAGCGTACAGGGGCTGAACACCGGGGAGCTGTTTTTT. It specifies CASSVQGLNTGELFF.

Of note for this clone: In the same sample, other DNA sequences code for this CDR3. This sequence joins TRBV12-3 or TRBV12-4 and TRBJ2-1, with 8 bases identical to TRBD2. The CDR3 runs to 13 residues. The junction had 8 bases not matched to a gene; V was cut back by 4 bases and J by 12 bases. CDR3 sequence (DNA): TGTGCCAGCAGTTCTGTAGCGGGGACGTCGCAGTTCTTC. As protein: CASSSVAGTSQFF.

The chain uses TRBV3-1 (or the pseudogene TRBV3-2) and TRBJ2-1; 14 bases match TRBD2. With V trimmed by 4 bases and J by 6 bases, 5 bases remained unmatched. CDR1 is LGHDT and CDR2 is YNNKEL in the germline V gene (reference sequence). The CDR3 spans 16 residues. CDR3 protein: CASSPWTSGGFNEQFF. The CDR3 DNA is TGTGCCAGCAGCCCTTGGACTAGCGGGGGGTTCAATGAGCAGTTCTTC.

This rearrangement joins TRBV2 to TRBJ2-5; TRBD2 matches 7 bases. This CDR3 has 13 residues. Germline CDR1 and CDR2: SNHLY and FYNNEI. The CDR3 protein is CATSRGTEETQYF. CDR3 DNA: TGTGCTACCTCGCGGGGGACCGAAGAGACCCAGTACTTC.

The chain couples TRBV5-1 to TRBJ1-1, with D unclear. The CDR3 sequence is 14 residues long. Germline V gene data show CDR1 as SGHRS and CDR2 as YFSETQ. V lost 4 bases to trimming and J lost 4 bases, with 14 bases between them. CDR3 nucleotides: TGCGCCAGCAGCCCATTCTCCGAGGGCACTGAAGCTTTCTTT. It codes for CASSPFSEGTEAFF. Supplemented by reference TRBV5-1 and TRBJ1-1, the full variable domain reads KAGVTQTPRYLIKTRGQQVTLSCSPISGHRSVSWYQQTPGQGLQFLFEYFSETQRNKGNFPGRFSGRQFSNSRSEMNVSTLELGDSALYLCASSPFSEGTEAFFGQGTRLTVV.

Only a few counts were recorded for this clone. The chain joins TRBV6-5 to TRBJ2-4, with D possibly matching TRBD2 (5 bases). This CDR3 spans 13 amino acids. The germline gives CDR1 MNHEY, CDR2 SVGAGI. V lost 4 bases to trimming and J lost 5 bases, with 9 bases between them. CDR3 bases: TGTGCCAGCAGTTCTGCTAGCCAAAACATTCAGTACTTC. This translates into CASSSASQNIQYF.

The chain combines TRBV2 with TRBJ2-3, with 9 nucleotides matching TRBD2. V lost 8 bases, J lost 10 bases, and 16 bases stayed unmatched. The CDR3 runs to 15 residues. Germline loops: CDR1 SNHLY, CDR2 FYNNEI. Here the CDR3 DNA reads TGTGCCAGCCTCGCGGGGGGGGCTGCACAGATATCGCAGTATTTT. Residues: CASLAGGAAQISQYF.

This clone has just one count. The V gene is TRBV7-3, the J gene TRBJ2-1; TRBD2 matches at 14 bases. With 5 bases clipped from V and 4 bases from J, the junction kept 7 bases outside the gene matches. This CDR3 has 17 residues. Germline values: CDR1 SGHTA, CDR2 FQGTGA. The CDR3 nucleotides read TGTGCCAGCAGCCGCTACGGACTAGCGGGGGGATACAATGAGCAGTTCTTC. Translation: CASSRYGLAGGYNEQFF.

The chain has TRBV4-3 and TRBJ2-3; 7 positions agree with TRBD1. The CDR3 loop spans 15 amino acids. Losses at the gene ends were 1 base for V and 0 bases for J; bases not matched to a gene: 1. CDR1 LGHNA and CDR2 YSLEER come from the germline V gene. CDR3 in amino acids: CASSQGTGSTDTQYF. The CDR3 bases are TGCGCCAGCAGCCAAGGGACAGGAAGCACAGATACGCAGTATTTT.

This clone was observed once. The chain joins TRBV6-5 to TRBJ2-5, with TRBD1 matching 9 bases. This CDR3 has 13 amino acids. J gave up 5 bases and V 6 bases, and 4 bases lay outside the gene matches. The V gene's germline CDR1 is MNHEY and CDR2 SVGAGI. The CDR3 nucleotides are TGTGCCAGCAGGGGGACAGGGTGGGAGACCCAGTACTTC. Translating it yields CASRGTGWETQYF.

Details on this clone: Additional DNA sequences in this sample encode the identical CDR3. V is TRBV5-1 and J is TRBJ1-1; D remains unclear. In germline, CDR1 is SGHRS, CDR2 YFSETQ. The CDR3 covers 13 residues. Deletions cut 0 bases from V and 2 bases from J, with 5 bases between. The CDR3 here is CASSLAGNTEAFF. CDR3 nucleotide sequence: TGCGCCAGCAGCTTGGCCGGTAACACTGAAGCTTTCTTT. Variable domain in full (rest from reference TRBV5-1 and TRBJ1-1): KAGVTQTPRYLIKTRGQQVTLSCSPISGHRSVSWYQQTPGQGLQFLFEYFSETQRNKGNFPGRFSGRQFSNSRSEMNVSTLELGDSALYLCASSLAGNTEAFFGQGTRLTVV.

The rearrangement joins TRBV5-1 to TRBJ2-3; D possibly corresponds to TRBD1 (6 bases). Germline assignment: CDR1 SGHRS and CDR2 YFSETQ. This CDR3 contains 15 residues. The V and J ends lost 4 bases and 5 bases respectively, with 17 bases between them. In DNA, the CDR3 is TGCGCCAGCAGCCCCGCGCCAGGGGTGGAAGATACGCAGTATTTT. It translates to CASSPAPGVEDTQYF.